This T cell receptor beta chain was captured by sequencing in a study of T cell responses to AZD1222 COVID-19 vaccine. Study-level results: Nearly half of spike-specific TCRs reportedly target unmutated variant regions. Once two AZD1222 doses were given, Spike-specific TCR breadth and depth went up.

Using immunoSEQ multiplex PCR, the repertoire was profiled, and TCRdb retains in-frame clones only, with some absent. The table includes some 140,000 clones, 75% to 90% detected once. Comment on this clone: What it recognizes is unknown.

Trimming left V 7 bases short and J 0 bases short, with 13 bases between. The CDR3 runs 15 residues. Germline CDR1 MNHEY, CDR2 SVGAGI. The chain has TRBV6-5 and TRBJ1-3; D not certain. The specimen was peripheral blood, collected on day 0 of AZD1222 vaccination. The sequence was collected from an adult in good health. The CDR3 region is CASTVTPDSGNTIYF. CDR3 sequence (DNA): TGTGCCAGCACCGTGACGCCCGACTCTGGAAACACCATATATTTT.